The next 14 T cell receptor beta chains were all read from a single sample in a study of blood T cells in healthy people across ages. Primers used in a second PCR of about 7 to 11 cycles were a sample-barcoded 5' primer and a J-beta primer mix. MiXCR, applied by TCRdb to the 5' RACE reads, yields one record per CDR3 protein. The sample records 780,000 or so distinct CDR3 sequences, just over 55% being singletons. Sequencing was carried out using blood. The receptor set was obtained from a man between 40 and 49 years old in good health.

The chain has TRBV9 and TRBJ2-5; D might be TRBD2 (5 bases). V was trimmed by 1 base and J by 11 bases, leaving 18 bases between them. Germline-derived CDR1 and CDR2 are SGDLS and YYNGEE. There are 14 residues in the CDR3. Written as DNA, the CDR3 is TGTGCCAGCAGCGTACAACTAGTTAGCAATGAGCAGTACTTC. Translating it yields CASSVQLVSNEQYF.

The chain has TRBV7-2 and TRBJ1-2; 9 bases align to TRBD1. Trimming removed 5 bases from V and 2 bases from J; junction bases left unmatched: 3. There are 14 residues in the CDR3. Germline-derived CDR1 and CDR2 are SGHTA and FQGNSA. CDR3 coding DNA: TGTGCCAGCAGCCATGGACAGGGGAACTATGGCTACACCTTC. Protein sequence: CASSHGQGNYGYTF.

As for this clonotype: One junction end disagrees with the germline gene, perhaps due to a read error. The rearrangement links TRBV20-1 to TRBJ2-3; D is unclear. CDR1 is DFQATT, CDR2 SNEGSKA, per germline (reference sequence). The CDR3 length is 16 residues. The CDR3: CSAGDVGLGSKDTQYF. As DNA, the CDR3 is TGCAGTGCTGGAGACGTCGGCCTAGGGTCGAAAGATACGCAGTATTTT.

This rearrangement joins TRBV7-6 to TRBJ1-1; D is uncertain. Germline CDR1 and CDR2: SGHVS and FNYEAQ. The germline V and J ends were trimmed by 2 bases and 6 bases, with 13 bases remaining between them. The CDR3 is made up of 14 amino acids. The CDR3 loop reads CASSLSIGKSEAFF. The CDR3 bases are TGTGCCAGCAGCTTAAGTATAGGGAAATCTGAAGCTTTCTTT. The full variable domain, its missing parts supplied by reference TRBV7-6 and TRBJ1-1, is GAGVSQSPRYKVTKRGQDVALRCDPISGHVSLYWYRQALGQGPEFLTYFNYEAQQDKSGLPNDRFSAERPEGSISTLTIQRTEQRDSAMYRCASSLSIGKSEAFFGQGTRLTVV.

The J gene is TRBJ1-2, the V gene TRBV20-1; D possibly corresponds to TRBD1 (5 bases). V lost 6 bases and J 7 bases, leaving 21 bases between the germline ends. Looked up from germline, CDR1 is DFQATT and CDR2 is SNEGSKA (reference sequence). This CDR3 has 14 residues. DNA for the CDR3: TGCAGTGCGCAGGGTACCCTCAGCTTCTCTGGCTACACCTTC. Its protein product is CSAQGTLSFSGYTF.

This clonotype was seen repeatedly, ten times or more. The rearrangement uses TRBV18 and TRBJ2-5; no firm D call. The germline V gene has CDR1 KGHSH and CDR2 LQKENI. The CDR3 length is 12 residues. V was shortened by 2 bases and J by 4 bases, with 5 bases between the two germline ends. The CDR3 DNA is TGTGCCAGCTCACCAGTGGGAGAGACCCAGTACTTC. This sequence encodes CASSPVGETQYF. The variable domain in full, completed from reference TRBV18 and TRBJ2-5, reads NAGVMQNPRHLVRRRGQEARLRCSPMKGHSHVYWYRQLPEEGLKFMVYLQKENIIDESGMPKERFSAEFPKEGPSILRIQQVVRGDSAAYFCASSPVGETQYFGPGTRLLVL.

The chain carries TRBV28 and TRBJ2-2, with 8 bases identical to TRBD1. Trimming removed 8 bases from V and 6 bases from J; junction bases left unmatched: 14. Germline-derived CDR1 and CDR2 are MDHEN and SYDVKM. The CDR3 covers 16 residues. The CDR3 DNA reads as TGTGCCAGCCTTCGACCTGGACAGGGTAATGCCGGGGAGCTGTTTTTT. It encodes CASLRPGQGNAGELFF.

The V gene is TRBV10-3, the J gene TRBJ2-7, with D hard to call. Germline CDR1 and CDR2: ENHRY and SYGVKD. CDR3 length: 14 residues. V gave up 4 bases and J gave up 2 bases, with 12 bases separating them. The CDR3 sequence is CAISGRTDTYEQYF. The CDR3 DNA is TGTGCCATCAGTGGTCGGACGGATACCTACGAGCAGTACTTC.

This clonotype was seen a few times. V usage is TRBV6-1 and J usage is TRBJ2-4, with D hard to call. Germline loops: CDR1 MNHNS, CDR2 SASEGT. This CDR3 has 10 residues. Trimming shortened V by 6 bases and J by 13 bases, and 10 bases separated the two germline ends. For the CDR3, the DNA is TGTGCCAGCAGGGCCGCAGAGCAGTACTTC. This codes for CASRAAEQYF.

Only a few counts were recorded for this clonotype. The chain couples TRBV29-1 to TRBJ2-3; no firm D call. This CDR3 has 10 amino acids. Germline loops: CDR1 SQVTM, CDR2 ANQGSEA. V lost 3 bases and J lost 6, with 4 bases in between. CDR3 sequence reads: CSVDDDTQYF. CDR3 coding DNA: TGCAGCGTTGATGACGATACGCAGTATTTT.

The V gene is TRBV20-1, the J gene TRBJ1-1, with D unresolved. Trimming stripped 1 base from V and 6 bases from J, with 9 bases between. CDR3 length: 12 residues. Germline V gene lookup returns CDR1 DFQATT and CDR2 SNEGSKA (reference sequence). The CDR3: CSARVPPPEAFF. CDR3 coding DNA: TGCAGTGCTAGAGTCCCCCCCCCTGAAGCTTTCTTT.

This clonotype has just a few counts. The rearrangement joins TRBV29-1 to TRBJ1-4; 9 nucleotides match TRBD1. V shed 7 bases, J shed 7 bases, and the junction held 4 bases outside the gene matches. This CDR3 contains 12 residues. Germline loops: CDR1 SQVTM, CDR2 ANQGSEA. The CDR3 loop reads CSARTGAEKLFF. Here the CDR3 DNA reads TGCAGCGCAAGGACAGGGGCTGAAAAACTGTTTTTT.

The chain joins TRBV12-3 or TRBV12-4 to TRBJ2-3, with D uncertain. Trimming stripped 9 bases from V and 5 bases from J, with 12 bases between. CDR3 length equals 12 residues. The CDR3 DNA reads TGTGCCAGTAGCCCGGACGGAGATACGCAGTATTTT. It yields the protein CASSPDGDTQYF.

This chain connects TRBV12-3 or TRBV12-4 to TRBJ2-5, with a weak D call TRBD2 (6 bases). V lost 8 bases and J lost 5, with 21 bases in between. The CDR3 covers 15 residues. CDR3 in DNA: TGTGCCAGCGGGAAAAGGCGGGGCACGGGGGAGACCCAGTACTTC. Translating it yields CASGKRRGTGETQYF.